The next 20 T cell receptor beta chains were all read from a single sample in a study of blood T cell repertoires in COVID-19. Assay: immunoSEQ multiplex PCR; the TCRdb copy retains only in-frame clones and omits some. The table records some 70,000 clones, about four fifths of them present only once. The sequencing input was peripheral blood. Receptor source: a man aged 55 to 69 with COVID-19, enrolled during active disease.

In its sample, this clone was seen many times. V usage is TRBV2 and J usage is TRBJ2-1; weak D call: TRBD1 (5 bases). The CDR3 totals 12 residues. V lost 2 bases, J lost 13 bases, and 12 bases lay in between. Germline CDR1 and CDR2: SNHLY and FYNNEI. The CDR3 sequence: CASSERGFFQFF. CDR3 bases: TGTGCCAGCAGTGAAAGGGGATTCTTTCAGTTCTTC.

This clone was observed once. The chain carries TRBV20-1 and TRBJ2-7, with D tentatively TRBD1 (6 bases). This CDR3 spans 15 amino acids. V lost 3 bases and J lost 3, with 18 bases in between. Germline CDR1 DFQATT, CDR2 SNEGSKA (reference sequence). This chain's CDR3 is CSASNRALKLYEQYF. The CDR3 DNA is TGCAGTGCTAGTAACAGGGCATTAAAACTCTACGAGCAGTACTTC.

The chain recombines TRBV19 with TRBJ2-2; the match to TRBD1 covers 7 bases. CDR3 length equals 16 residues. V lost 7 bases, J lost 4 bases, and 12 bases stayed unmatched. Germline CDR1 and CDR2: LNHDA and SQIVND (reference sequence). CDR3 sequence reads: CASIKGQIASTGELFF. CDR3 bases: TGTGCCAGTATCAAGGGACAGATTGCGAGCACCGGGGAGCTGTTTTTT.

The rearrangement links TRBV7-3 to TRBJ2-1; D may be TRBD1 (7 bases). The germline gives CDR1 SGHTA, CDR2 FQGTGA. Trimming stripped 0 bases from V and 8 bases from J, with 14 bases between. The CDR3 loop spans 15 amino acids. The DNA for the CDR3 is TGTGCCAGCAGCTTAACGTTCCAGGGGGGCGATGAGCAGTTCTTC. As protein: CASSLTFQGGDEQFF.

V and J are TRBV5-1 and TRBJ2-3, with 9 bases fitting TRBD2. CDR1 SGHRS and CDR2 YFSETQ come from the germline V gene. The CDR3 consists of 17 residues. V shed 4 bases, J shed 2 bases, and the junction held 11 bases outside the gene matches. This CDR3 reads CASSRGGSGGPTDTQYF. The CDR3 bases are TGCGCCAGCAGCCGGGGTGGTAGCGGGGGACCCACAGATACGCAGTATTTT.

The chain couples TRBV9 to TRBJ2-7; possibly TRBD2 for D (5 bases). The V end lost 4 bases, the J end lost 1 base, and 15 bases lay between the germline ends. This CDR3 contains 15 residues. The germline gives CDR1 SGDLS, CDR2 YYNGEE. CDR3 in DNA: TGTGCCAGCAGCCCCCAAGGAGGAAGTTCCTACGAGCAGTACTTC. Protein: CASSPQGGSSYEQYF.

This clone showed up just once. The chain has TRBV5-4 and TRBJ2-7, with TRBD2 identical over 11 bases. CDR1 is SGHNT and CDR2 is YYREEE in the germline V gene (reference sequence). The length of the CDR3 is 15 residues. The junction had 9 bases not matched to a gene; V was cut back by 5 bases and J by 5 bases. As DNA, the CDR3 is TGTGCCAGCAGGGATAGCGGGGGGGCCGTCCACGAGCAGTACTTC. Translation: CASRDSGGAVHEQYF.

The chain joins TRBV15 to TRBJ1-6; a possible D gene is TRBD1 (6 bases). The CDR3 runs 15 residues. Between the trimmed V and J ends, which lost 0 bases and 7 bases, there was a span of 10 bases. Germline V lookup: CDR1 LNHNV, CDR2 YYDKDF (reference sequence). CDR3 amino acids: CATSRDQGRNSPLHF. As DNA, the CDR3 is TGTGCCACCAGCAGAGATCAGGGGAGAAATTCACCCCTCCACTTT.

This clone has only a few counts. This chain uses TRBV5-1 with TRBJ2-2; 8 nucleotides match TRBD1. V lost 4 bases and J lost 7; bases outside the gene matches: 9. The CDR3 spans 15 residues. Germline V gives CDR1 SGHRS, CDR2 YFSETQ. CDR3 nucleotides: TGCGCCAGCAGCATTGGACAGGGTACTTTCGGGGAGCTGTTTTTT. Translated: CASSIGQGTFGELFF.

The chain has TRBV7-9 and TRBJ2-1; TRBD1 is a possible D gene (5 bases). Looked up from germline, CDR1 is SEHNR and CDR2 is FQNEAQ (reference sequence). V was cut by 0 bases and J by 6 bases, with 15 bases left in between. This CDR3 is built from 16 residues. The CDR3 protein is CASSLATGWKGNEQFF. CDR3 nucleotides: TGTGCCAGCAGCTTAGCAACAGGTTGGAAAGGCAATGAGCAGTTCTTC.

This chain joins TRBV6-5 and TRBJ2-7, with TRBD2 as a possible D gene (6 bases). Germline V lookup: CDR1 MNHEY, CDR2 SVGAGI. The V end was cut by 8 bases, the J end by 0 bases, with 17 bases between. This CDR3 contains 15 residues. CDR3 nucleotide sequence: TGTGCCAGCCGGCGGGATAGACAGAGCTCCTACGAGCAGTACTTC. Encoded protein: CASRRDRQSSYEQYF.

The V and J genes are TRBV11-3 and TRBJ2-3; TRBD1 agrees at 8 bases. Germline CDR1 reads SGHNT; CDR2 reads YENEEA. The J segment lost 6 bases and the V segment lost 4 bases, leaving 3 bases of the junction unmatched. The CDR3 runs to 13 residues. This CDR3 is CASSSQGADTQYF. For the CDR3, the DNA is TGTGCCAGCAGCTCCCAGGGGGCGGATACGCAGTATTTT.

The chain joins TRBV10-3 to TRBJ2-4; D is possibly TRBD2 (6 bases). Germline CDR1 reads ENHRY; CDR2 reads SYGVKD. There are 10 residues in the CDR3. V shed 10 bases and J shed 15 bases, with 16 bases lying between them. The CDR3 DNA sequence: TGTGCCACCGACGGGAGTTTGAGGTACTTC. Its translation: CATDGSLRYF.

The CDR3 DNA reads as TGTGCCAGCAGACTACAGGTTAACTATGGCTACACCTTC. It yields the protein CASRLQVNYGYTF. V usage is TRBV2 and J usage is TRBJ1-2; tentatively, D is TRBD1 (5 bases). The germline gives CDR1 SNHLY, CDR2 FYNNEI. CDR3 length: 13 residues. The V gene lost 6 bases and the J gene lost 1 base, with 9 bases spanning the gap.

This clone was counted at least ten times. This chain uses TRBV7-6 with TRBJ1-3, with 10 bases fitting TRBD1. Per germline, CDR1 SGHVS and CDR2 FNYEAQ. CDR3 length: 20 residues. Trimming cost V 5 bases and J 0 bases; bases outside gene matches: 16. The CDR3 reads CASSPKPGQGTPSSGNTIYF. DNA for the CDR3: TGTGCCAGCAGCCCCAAACCGGGACAGGGGACCCCTAGCTCTGGAAACACCATATATTTT.

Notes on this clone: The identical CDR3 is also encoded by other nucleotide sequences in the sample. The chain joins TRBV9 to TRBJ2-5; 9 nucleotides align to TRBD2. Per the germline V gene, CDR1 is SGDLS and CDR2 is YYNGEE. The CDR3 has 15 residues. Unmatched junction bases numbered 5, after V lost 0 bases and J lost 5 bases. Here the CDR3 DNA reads TGTGCCAGCAGCGTAGGACTGGCGGGAGGGGAGACCCAGTACTTC. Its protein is CASSVGLAGGETQYF.

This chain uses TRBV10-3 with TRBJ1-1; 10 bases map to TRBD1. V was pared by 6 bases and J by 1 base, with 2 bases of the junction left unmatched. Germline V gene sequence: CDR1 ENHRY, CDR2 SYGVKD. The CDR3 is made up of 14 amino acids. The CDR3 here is CAIRGDRGNTEAFF. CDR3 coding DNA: TGTGCCATCAGGGGGGACAGGGGGAACACTGAAGCTTTCTTT.

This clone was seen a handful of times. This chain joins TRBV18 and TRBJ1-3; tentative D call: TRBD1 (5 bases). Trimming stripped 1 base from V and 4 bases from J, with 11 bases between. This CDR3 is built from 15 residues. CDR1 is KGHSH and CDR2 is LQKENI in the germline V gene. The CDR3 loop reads CASSPQGFGGNTIYF. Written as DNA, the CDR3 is TGTGCCAGCTCACCACAGGGGTTTGGCGGAAACACCATATATTTT.

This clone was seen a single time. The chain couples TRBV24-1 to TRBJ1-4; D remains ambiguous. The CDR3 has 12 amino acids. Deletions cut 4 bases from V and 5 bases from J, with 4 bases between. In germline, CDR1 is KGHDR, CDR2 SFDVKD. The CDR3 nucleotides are TGTGCCACCAGTGACCCGAATGAAAAACTGTTTTTT. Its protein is CATSDPNEKLFF.

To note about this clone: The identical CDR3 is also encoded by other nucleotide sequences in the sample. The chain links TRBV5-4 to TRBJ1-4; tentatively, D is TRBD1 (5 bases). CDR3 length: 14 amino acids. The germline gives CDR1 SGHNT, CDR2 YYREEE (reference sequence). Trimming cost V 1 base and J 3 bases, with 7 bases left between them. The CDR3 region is CASSLTGSNEKLFF. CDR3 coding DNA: TGTGCCAGCAGCTTGACAGGCTCTAATGAAAAACTGTTTTTT.